This entry describes one T cell receptor (beta chain). This entry is derived from a study of blood T cell repertoires in COVID-19. Across the study: The United States, Italy and Spain supplied acute and convalescent COVID-19 samples. PBMCs, B-cell-depleted T cells, or T cells provided the cDNA or gDNA that made up the material.

Original analysis: Estimates of nucleated cell counts were drawn from the amplification of reference gene primers. Sequenced by immunoSEQ multiplex PCR; TCRdb stores in-frame clones only, minus some. The V and J calls and the clone size are those of that table, but D and trimming were determined from the DNA. The data contain fewer than 55,000 clones, roughly 86% of them singletons. Germline V gene data show CDR1 as SGHTA and CDR2 as FQGNSA. V was clipped by 3 bases and J by 4 bases; unmatched bases: 7. CDR3 length: 16 residues. The TCR comes from a woman in her sixties or seventies with acute or convalescent COVID-19. The chain links TRBV7-2 to TRBJ2-3, with 10 bases that match TRBD2. Sequencing was done on a sample of peripheral blood. This CDR3 is CASSFQAGGPADTQYF. The CDR3 DNA reads as TGTGCCAGCAGCTTTCAAGCGGGGGGGCCCGCAGATACGCAGTATTTT.